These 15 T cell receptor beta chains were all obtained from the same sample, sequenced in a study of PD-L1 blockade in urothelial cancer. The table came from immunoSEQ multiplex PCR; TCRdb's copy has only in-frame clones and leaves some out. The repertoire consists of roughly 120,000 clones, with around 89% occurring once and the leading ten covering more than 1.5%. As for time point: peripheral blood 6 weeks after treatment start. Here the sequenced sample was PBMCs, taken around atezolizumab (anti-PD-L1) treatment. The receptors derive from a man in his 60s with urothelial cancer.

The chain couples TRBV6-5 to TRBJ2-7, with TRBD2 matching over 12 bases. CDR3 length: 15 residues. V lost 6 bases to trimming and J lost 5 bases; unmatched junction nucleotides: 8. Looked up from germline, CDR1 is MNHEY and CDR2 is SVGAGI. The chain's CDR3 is CASSPSGGAGNEQYF. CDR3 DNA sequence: TGTGCCAGCAGCCCTAGCGGGGGGGCCGGGAACGAGCAGTACTTC.

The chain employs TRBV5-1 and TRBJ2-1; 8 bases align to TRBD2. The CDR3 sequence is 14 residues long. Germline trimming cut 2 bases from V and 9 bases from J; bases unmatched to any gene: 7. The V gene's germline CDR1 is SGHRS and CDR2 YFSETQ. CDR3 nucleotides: TGCGCCAGCAGCTTTAGCGGGACGGCGGCTGAGCAGTTCTTC. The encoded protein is CASSFSGTAAEQFF.

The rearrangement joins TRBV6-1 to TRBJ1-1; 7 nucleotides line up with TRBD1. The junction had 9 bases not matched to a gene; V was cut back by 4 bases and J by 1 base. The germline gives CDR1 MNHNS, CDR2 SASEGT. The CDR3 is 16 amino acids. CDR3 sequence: CASSGSWDRRNTEAFF. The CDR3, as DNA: TGTGCCAGCAGTGGGTCCTGGGACAGAAGGAACACTGAAGCTTTCTTT.

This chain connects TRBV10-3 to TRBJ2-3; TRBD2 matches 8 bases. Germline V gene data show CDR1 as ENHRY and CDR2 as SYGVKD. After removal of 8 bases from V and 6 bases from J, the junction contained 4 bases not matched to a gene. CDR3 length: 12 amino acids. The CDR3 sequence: CAIEGGGDTQYF. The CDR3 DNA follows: TGTGCCATCGAGGGCGGGGGGGATACGCAGTATTTT.

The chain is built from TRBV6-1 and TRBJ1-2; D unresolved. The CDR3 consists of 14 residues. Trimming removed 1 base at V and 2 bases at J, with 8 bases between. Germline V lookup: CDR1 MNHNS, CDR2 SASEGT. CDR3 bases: TGTGCCAGCAGTGAAGGCCCACAAAACTATGGCTACACCTTC. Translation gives CASSEGPQNYGYTF.

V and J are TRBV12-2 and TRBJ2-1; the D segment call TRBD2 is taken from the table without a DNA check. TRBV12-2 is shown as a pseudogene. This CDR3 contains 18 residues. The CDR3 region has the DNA TGTGCAAGTCGCTTAGGGACTAGCGGGAGCCCCGGGTACAATGAGCAGTTCTTC. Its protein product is CASRLGTSGSPGYNEQFF.

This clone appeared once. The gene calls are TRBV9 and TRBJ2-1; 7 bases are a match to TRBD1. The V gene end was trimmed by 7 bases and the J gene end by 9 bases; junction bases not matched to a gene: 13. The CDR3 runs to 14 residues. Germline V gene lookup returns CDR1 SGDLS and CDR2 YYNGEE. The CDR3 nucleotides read TGTGCCAGCGGGGGAGTGGGACAGTCGCGTGAGCAGTTCTTC. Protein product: CASGGVGQSREQFF.

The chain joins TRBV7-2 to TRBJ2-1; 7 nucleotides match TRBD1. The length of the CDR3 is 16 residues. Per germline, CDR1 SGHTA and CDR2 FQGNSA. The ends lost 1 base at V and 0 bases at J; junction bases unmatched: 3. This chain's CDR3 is CASSLVGGRSYNEQFF. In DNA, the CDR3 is TGTGCCAGCAGCTTAGTAGGGGGCCGCTCCTACAATGAGCAGTTCTTC. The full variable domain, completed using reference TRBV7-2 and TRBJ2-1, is GAGVSQSPSNKVTEKGKDVELRCDPISGHTALYWYRQSLGQGLEFLIYFQGNSAPDKSGLPSDRFSAERTGGSVSTLTIQRTQQEDSAVYLCASSLVGGRSYNEQFFGPGTRLTVL.

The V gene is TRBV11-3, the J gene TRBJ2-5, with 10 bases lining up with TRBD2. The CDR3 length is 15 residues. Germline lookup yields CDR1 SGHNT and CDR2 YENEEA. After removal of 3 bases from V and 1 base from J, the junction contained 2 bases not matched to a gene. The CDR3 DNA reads TGTGCCAGCAGCTTCTGGACTAGCGGCCAAGAGACCCAGTACTTC. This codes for CASSFWTSGQETQYF. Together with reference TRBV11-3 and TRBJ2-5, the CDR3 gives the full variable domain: EAGVVQSPRYKIIEKKQPVAFWCNPISGHNTLYWYLQNLGQGPELLIRYENEEAVDDSQLPKDRFSAERLKGVDSTLKIQPAELGDSAVYLCASSFWTSGQETQYFGPGTRLLVL.

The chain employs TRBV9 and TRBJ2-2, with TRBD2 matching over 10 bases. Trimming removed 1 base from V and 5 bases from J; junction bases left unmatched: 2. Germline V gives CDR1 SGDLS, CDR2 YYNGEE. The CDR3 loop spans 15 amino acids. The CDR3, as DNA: TGTGCCAGCAGCGTATCTAGCGGGGGAACCGGGGAGCTGTTTTTT. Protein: CASSVSSGGTGELFF.

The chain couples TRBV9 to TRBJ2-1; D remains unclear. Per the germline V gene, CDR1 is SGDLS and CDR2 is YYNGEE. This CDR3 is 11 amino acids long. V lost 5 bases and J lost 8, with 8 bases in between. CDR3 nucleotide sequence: TGTGCCAGCAGTAGCTTGCATGAGCAGTTCTTC. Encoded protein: CASSSLHEQFF.

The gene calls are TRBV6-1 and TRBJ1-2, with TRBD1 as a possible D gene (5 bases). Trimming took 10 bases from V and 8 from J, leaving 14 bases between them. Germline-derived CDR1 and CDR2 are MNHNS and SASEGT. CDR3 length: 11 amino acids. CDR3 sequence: CAIYYQGGYTF. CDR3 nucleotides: TGTGCCATCTACTACCAGGGAGGCTACACCTTC.

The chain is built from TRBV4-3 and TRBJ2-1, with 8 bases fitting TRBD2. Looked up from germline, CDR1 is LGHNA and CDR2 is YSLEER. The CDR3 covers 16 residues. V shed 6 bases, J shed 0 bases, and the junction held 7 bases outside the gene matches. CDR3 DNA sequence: TGCGCCAGCAGTCCTAAGCGGGGGCCCTCCTACAATGAGCAGTTCTTC. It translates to CASSPKRGPSYNEQFF.

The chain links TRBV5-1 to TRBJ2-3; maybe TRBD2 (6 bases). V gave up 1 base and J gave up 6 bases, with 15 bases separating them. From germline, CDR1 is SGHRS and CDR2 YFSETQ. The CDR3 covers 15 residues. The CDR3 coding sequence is TGCGCCAGCAGCTTGTCACTAGCTGGCGGGGATACGCAGTATTTT. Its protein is CASSLSLAGGDTQYF.

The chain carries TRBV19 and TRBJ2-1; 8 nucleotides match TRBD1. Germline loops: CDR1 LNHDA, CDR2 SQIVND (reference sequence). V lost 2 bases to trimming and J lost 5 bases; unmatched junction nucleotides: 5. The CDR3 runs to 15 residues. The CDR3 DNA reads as TGTGCCAGTAGTATATCCCGGACAGGGAACAATGAGCAGTTCTTC. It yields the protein CASSISRTGNNEQFF.